A single sample is the source of the 15 T cell receptor beta chains below, sequenced in a study of T cell responses to AZD1222 COVID-19 vaccine (dated by TCRdb to 2020 to 2022). The library relied on the immunoSEQ multiplex PCR assay. TCRdb holds this immuneACCESS table with in-frame rearrangements only. Some clones are missing; in checked studies, unresolved V genes explain under half, and the rest has no known cause. The sample records 150,000 to 170,000 clones, roughly nine tenths of which are singletons. Under 20% of the sample comes from the top ten. The intended sense of this specimen's time point label: baseline before first vaccination. The specimen was peripheral blood, collected on day 0 of AZD1222 vaccination. These receptors all come from an adult in good health.

The chain employs TRBV6-5 and TRBJ1-3; no firm D call. Germline CDR1 MNHEY, CDR2 SVGAGI. V lost 9 bases and J 0 bases, leaving 9 bases between the germline ends. The CDR3 has 13 amino acids. DNA for the CDR3: TGTGCCAGTAAGACGGTCTCTGGAAACACCATATATTTT. Protein: CASKTVSGNTIYF.

The gene calls are TRBV6-5 and TRBJ1-2; TRBD1 matches at 7 bases. The V gene's germline CDR1 is MNHEY and CDR2 SVGAGI. Trimming removed 4 bases from V and 4 bases from J; junction bases left unmatched: 3. This CDR3 contains 13 residues. The CDR3 region has the DNA TGTGCCAGCAGTTTGACAGGGATCTATGGCTACACCTTC. Encoded protein: CASSLTGIYGYTF.

The J gene is TRBJ2-1, the V gene TRBV11-3; D call uncertain. The CDR3 covers 14 residues. The germline V gene encodes CDR1 SGHNT and CDR2 YENEEA. V was clipped by 0 bases and J by 10 bases, with 13 bases between them. Here the CDR3 reads CASSLDRGGPEQFF. The DNA of the CDR3 is TGTGCCAGCAGCTTAGATCGCGGCGGTCCCGAGCAGTTCTTC.

V and J are TRBV27 and TRBJ1-2; perhaps TRBD1 as D (5 bases). The CDR3 covers 12 residues. Trimming cost V 6 bases and J 8 bases, with 13 bases left between them. CDR1 and CDR2 (germline): MNHEY, SMNVEV (reference sequence). DNA of the CDR3: TGTGCCAGCAGAGAAGGGGCGAGAGGCTACACCTTC. This translates into CASREGARGYTF.

The J gene is TRBJ2-7, the V gene TRBV11-2; perhaps TRBD1 as D (6 bases). The CDR3 is made up of 13 amino acids. The V gene's germline CDR1 is SGHAT and CDR2 FQNNGV. With 5 bases removed from V and 6 bases from J, the gap between germline ends came to 14 bases. CDR3 region: CASSSFVGGEQYF. The CDR3 nucleotides are TGTGCCAGCAGCAGCTTCGTAGGGGGCGAGCAGTACTTC.

This rearrangement joins TRBV18 to TRBJ2-5; D may be TRBD1 (6 bases). Germline CDR1 reads KGHSH; CDR2 reads LQKENI. The V end lost 8 bases, the J end lost 2 bases, and 12 bases lay between the germline ends. The CDR3 consists of 13 residues. The CDR3 here is CASTPDRQETQYF. In nucleotides, the CDR3 is TGTGCCAGCACCCCGGACAGACAAGAGACCCAGTACTTC.

In its sample, this clone was seen a few times. This rearrangement joins TRBV11-2 to TRBJ1-2; TRBD1 might be the D (5 bases). The germline gives CDR1 SGHAT, CDR2 FQNNGV. This CDR3 spans 16 amino acids. V was shortened by 1 base and J by 5 bases, with 17 bases between the two germline ends. The DNA for the CDR3 is TGTGCCAGCAGCTTAGCACGGGGACGCGGGTTTTATGGCTACACCTTC. It specifies CASSLARGRGFYGYTF.

V usage is TRBV6-5 and J usage is TRBJ2-1; D gene uncertain. The germline V gene has CDR1 MNHEY and CDR2 SVGAGI. The CDR3 runs to 16 residues. V was pared by 0 bases and J by 6 bases, with 15 bases between. Written as DNA, the CDR3 is TGTGCCAGCAGTTACTCGGGCTCCTGGGGAAGCAATGAGCAGTTCTTC. It encodes CASSYSGSWGSNEQFF.

J is TRBJ1-1 and V is TRBV13; D is unclear. CDR3 size: 16 residues. The ends were cut back, 2 bases at V and 3 bases at J, with 16 bases in the middle. The germline CDR1 and CDR2 sequences are PRHDT and FYEKMQ (reference sequence). CDR3 nucleotides: TGTGCCAGCAGCTTACTAGGGAGGGAGGGATACACTGAAGCTTTCTTT. This encodes CASSLLGREGYTEAFF.

V usage is TRBV7-9 and J usage is TRBJ1-1; D unresolved. Germline V gene lookup returns CDR1 SEHNR and CDR2 FQNEAQ (reference sequence). The CDR3 runs 13 residues. Deletions cut 3 bases from V and 1 base from J, with 6 bases between. DNA for the CDR3: TGTGCCAGCAGCTTTCGCACGAACACTGAAGCTTTCTTT. This encodes CASSFRTNTEAFF.

The chain is built from TRBV18 and TRBJ1-1, with D unclear. V was pared by 3 bases and J by 1 base, with 12 bases between. The germline CDR1 and CDR2 sequences are KGHSH and LQKENI. The CDR3 is 15 residues long. The CDR3 DNA reads TGTGCCAGCTCACCCACTTCCCCCGGGAACACTGAAGCTTTCTTT. Its translation is CASSPTSPGNTEAFF.

In this sample, this clone turned up a few times. The chain employs TRBV6-1 and TRBJ2-1; no clear D gene. CDR1 is MNHNS, CDR2 SASEGT, per germline. The V end was cut by 2 bases, the J end by 7 bases, with 15 bases between. CDR3 length: 15 residues. The CDR3 region is CASSEWSRRTNEQFF. Here the CDR3 DNA reads TGTGCCAGCAGTGAATGGAGCAGGAGAACAAATGAGCAGTTCTTC.

The chain uses TRBV13 and TRBJ2-7; unclear D gene. The CDR3 contains 12 residues. Germline V gene data show CDR1 as PRHDT and CDR2 as FYEKMQ (reference sequence). The V end was cut by 5 bases, the J end by 3 bases, with 8 bases between. CDR3 region: CASSHTDYEQYF. The CDR3 nucleotides are TGTGCCAGCAGCCACACCGACTACGAGCAGTACTTC.

The chain employs TRBV5-4 and TRBJ2-3, with D perhaps given as TRBD1 or TRBD2 (6 bases each). V lost 4 bases, J lost 1 base, and 16 bases lay in between. CDR1 SGHNT and CDR2 YYREEE come from the germline V gene (reference sequence). CDR3 length: 16 residues. CDR3 coding DNA: TGTGCCAGCAGCGGGGGGCCCTTACTCCGCACAGATACGCAGTATTTT. This gives the protein CASSGGPLLRTDTQYF. Together with reference TRBV5-4 and TRBJ2-3, the CDR3 gives the full variable domain: ETGVTQSPTHLIKTRGQQVTLRCSSQSGHNTVSWYQQALGQGPQFIFQYYREEENGRGNFPPRFSGLQFPNYSSELNVNALELDDSALYLCASSGGPLLRTDTQYFGPGTRLTVL.

This chain uses TRBV9 with TRBJ1-1; no clear D. The V end was cut by 4 bases, the J end by 0 bases, with 13 bases between. The CDR3 totals 15 residues. Germline V gives CDR1 SGDLS, CDR2 YYNGEE. CDR3 region: CASSPVVVMNTEAFF. The CDR3 DNA reads TGTGCCAGCAGCCCCGTGGTGGTGATGAACACTGAAGCTTTCTTT. The full variable domain, completed using reference TRBV9 and TRBJ1-1, is DSGVTQTPKHLITATGQRVTLRCSPRSGDLSVYWYQQSLDQGLQFLIQYYNGEERAKGNILERFSAQQFPDLHSELNLSSLELGDSALYFCASSPVVVMNTEAFFGQGTRLTVV.